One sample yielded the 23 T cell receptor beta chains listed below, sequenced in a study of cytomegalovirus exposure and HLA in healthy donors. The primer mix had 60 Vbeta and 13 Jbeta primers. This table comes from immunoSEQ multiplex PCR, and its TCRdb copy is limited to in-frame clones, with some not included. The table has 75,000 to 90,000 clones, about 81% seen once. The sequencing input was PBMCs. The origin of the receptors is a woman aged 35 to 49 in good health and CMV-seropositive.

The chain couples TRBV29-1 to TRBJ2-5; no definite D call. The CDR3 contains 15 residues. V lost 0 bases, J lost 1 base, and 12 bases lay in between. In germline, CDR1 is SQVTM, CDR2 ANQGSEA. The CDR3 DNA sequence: TGCAGCGTTGAAGATCGTGGTAGTCTCCAAGAGACCCAGTACTTC. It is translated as CSVEDRGSLQETQYF.

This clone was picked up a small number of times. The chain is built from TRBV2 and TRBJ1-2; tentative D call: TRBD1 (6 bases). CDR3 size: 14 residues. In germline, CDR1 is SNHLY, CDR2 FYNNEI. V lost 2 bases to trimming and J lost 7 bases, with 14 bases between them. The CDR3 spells CASSEQGLHGGYTF. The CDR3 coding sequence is TGTGCCAGCAGTGAACAGGGGCTACACGGTGGCTACACCTTC.

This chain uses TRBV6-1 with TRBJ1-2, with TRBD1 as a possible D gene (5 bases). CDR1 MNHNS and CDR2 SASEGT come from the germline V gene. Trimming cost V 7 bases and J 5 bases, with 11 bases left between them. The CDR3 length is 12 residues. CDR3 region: CASTSGTYGYTF. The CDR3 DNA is TGTGCCAGCACATCAGGGACTTATGGCTACACCTTC.

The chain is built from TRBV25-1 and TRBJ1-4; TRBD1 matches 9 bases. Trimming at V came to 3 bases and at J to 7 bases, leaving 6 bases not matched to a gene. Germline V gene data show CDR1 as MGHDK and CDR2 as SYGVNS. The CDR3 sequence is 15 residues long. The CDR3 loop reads CASSEPGQGREKLFF. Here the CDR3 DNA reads TGTGCCAGCAGTGAGCCGGGACAGGGCCGTGAAAAACTGTTTTTT.

The CDR3 loop reads CASSPLGVTEAFF. The DNA for the CDR3 is TGTGCCAGCTCACCACTAGGGGTGACTGAAGCTTTCTTT. The chain joins TRBV18 to TRBJ1-1; TRBD1 might be the D (5 bases). Deletions cut 1 base from V and 5 bases from J, with 8 bases between. Per germline, CDR1 KGHSH and CDR2 LQKENI. This CDR3 has 13 residues.

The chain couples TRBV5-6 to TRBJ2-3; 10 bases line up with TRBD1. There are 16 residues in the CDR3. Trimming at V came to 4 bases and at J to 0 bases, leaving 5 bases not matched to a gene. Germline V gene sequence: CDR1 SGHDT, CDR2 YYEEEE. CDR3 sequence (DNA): TGTGCCAGCAGCCGTGGGACAGGGGTAAGCACAGATACGCAGTATTTT. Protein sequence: CASSRGTGVSTDTQYF.

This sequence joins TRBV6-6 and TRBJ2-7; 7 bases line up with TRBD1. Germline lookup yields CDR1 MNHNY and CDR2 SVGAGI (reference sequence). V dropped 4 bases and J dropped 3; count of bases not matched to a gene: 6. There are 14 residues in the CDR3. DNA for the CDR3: TGTGCCAGCAGTTCCCTGGCAGGGGGCTACGAGCAGTACTTC. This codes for CASSSLAGGYEQYF.

CDR3 in amino acids: CASSLEPGQGYNEQFF. CDR3 nucleotides: TGTGCCAGCAGCTTAGAACCGGGACAGGGCTACAATGAGCAGTTCTTC. The V and J genes are TRBV11-2 and TRBJ2-1; 9 nucleotides match TRBD1. The CDR3 has 16 amino acids. From germline, CDR1 is SGHAT and CDR2 FQNNGV. V shed 0 bases, J shed 3 bases, and the junction held 3 bases outside the gene matches. Full variable domain (missing parts from reference TRBV11-2 and TRBJ2-1): EAGVAQSPRYKIIEKRQSVAFWCNPISGHATLYWYQQILGQGPKLLIQFQNNGVVDDSQLPKDRFSAERLKGVDSTLKIQPAKLEDSAVYLCASSLEPGQGYNEQFFGPGTRLTVL.

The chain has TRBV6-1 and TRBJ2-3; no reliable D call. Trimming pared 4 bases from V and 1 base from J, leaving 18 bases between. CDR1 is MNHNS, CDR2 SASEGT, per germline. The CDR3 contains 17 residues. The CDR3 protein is CASSGWAANIRTDTQYF. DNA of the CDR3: TGTGCCAGCAGTGGGTGGGCAGCCAATATACGCACAGATACGCAGTATTTT.

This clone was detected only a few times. The CDR3 nucleotides read TGTGCCACCAGCTTAAACAGGGGACAAAACTATGGCTACACCTTC. This encodes CATSLNRGQNYGYTF. The chain carries TRBV15 and TRBJ1-2; 7 bases line up with TRBD1. J lost 2 bases, V lost 5 bases, and 8 bases had no gene match. The germline V gene has CDR1 LNHNV and CDR2 YYDKDF (reference sequence). This CDR3 has 15 residues.

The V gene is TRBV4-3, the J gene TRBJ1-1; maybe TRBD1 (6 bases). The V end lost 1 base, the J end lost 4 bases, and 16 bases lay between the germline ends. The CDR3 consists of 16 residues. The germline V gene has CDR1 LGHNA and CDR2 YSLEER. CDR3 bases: TGCGCCAGCAGCCAAGTCGTCGACAGGCCCACCACTGAAGCTTTCTTT. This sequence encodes CASSQVVDRPTTEAFF.

The CDR3 DNA reads as TGTGCCAGCAGCCCCAAGCGGGGGGGGCCTGCAGATACGCAGTATTTT. As protein: CASSPKRGGPADTQYF. V usage is TRBV14 and J usage is TRBJ2-3; TRBD2 agrees at 10 bases. This CDR3 has 16 amino acids. Germline CDR1 reads SGHDN; CDR2 reads FVKESK. V dropped 4 bases and J dropped 4; count of bases not matched to a gene: 8.

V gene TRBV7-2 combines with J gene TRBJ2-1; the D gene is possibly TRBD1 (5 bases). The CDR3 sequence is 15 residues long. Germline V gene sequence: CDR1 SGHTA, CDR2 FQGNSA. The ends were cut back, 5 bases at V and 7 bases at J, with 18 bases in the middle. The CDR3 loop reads CASSVWQGLRNEQFF. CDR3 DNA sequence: TGTGCCAGCAGCGTATGGCAGGGTCTACGGAATGAGCAGTTCTTC.

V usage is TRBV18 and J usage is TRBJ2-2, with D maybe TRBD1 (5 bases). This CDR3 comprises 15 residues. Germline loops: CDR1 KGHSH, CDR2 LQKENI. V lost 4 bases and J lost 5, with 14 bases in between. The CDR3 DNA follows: TGTGCCAGCTCACGAGCCAGGGAAGGGACCGGGGAGCTGTTTTTT. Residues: CASSRAREGTGELFF.

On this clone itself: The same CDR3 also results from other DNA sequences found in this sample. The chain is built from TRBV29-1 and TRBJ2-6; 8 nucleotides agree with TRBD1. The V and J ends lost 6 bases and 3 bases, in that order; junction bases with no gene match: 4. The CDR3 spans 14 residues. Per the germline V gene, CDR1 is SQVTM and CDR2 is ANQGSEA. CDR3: CSVQGASGANVLTF. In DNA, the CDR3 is TGCAGCGTCCAGGGGGCTAGTGGGGCCAACGTCCTGACTTTC.

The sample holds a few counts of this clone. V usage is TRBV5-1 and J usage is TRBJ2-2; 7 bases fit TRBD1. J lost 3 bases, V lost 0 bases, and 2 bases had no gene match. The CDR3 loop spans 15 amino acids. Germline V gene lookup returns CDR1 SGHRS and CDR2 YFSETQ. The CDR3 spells CASSLGDRHTGELFF. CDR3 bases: TGCGCCAGCAGCTTGGGGGACAGACACACCGGGGAGCTGTTTTTT.

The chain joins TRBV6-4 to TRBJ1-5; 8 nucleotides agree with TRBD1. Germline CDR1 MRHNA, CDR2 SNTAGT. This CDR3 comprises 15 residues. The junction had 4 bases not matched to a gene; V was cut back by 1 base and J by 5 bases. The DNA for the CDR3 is TGTGCCAGCAGTGACTTTCCAGGGGGCGATCAGCCCCAGCATTTT. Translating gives CASSDFPGGDQPQHF.

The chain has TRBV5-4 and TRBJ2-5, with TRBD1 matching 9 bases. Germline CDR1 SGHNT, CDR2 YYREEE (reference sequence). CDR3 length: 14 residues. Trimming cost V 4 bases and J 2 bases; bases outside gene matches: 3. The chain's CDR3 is CASSGGTGQETQYF. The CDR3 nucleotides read TGTGCCAGCAGCGGAGGGACAGGGCAAGAGACCCAGTACTTC.

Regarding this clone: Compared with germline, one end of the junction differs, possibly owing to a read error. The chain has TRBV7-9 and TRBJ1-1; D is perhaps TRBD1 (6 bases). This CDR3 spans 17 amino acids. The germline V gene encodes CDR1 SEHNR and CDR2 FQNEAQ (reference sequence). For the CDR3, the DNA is TGTTCCAGCAGCTTAGGGGGGGGGCAGTCTTTGAACACTGAAGCTTTCTTT. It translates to CSSSLGGGQSLNTEAFF.

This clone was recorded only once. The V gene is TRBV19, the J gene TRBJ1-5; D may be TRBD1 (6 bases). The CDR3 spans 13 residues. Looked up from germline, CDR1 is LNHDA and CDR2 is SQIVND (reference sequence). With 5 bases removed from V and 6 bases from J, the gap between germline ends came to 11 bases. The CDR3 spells CASSQGGGQPQHF. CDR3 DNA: TGTGCCAGTAGTCAAGGGGGGGGTCAGCCCCAGCATTTT.

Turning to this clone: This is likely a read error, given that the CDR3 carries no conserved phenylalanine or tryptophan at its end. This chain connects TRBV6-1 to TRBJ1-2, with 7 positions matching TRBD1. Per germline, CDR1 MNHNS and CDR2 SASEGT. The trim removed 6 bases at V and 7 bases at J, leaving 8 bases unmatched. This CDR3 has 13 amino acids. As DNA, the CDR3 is TGTGCCAGCAGCGAGACAGGGTATGGTGGCTACACCCTC. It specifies CASSETGYGGYTL.

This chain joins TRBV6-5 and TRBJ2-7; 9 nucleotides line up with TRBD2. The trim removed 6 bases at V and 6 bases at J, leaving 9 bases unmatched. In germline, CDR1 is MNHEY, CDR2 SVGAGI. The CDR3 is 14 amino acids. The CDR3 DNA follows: TGTGCCAGCAGCCCCGAGGCGGGGGGGCTCGAGCAGTACTTC. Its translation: CASSPEAGGLEQYF.

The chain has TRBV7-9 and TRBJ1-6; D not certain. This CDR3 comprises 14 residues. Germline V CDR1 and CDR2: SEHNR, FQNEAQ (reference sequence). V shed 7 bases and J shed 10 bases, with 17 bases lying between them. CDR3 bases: TGTGCCAGCACCCCGGACTCCCTTGGATCACCCCTCCACTTT. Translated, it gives CASTPDSLGSPLHF.